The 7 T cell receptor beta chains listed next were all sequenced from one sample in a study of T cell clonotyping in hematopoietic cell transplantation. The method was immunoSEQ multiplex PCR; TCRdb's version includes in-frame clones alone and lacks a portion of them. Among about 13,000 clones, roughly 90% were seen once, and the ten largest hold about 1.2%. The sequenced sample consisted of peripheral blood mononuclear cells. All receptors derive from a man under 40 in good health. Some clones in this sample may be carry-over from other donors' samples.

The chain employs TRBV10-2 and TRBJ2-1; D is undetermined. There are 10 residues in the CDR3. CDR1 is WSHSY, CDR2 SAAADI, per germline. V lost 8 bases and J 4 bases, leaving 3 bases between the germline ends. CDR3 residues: CASGYNEQFF. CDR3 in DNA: TGCGCCAGCGGGTACAATGAGCAGTTCTTC.

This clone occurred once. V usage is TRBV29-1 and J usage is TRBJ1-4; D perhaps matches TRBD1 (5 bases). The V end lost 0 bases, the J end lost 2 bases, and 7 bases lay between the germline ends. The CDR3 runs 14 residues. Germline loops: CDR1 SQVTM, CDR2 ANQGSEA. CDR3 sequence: CSVEDTGTNEKLFF. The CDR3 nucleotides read TGCAGCGTTGAAGACACAGGTACTAATGAAAAACTGTTTTTT.

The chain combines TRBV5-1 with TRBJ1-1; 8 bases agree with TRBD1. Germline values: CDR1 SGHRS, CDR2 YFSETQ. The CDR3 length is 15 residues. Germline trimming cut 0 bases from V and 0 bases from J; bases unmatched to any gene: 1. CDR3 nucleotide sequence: TGCGCCAGCAGCTTGGGACAGGGGCTGAACACTGAAGCTTTCTTT. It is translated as CASSLGQGLNTEAFF.

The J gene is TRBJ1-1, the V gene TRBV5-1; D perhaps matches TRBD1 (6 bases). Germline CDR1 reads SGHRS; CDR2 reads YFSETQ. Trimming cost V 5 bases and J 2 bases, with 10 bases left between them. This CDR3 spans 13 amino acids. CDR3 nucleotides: TGCGCCAGCAGAGGACAGCATAACACTGAAGCTTTCTTT. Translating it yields CASRGQHNTEAFF.

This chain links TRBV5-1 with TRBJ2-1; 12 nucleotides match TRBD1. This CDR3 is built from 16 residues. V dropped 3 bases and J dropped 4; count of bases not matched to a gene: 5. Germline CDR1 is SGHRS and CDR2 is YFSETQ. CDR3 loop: CASSSGTGGLYNEQFF. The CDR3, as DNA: TGCGCCAGCAGCTCCGGGACAGGGGGCCTGTACAATGAGCAGTTCTTC.

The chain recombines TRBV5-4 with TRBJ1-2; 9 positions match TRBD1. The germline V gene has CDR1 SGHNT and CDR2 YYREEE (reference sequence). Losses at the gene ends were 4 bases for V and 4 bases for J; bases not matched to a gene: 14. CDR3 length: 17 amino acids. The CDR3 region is CASSTNGAGQGAYGYTF. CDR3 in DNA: TGTGCCAGCAGCACAAACGGGGCGGGACAGGGTGCCTATGGCTACACCTTC.

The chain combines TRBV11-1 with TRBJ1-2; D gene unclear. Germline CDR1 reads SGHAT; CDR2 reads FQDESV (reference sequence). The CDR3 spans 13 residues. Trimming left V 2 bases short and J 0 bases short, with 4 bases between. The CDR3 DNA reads TGTGCCAGCAGCTTACAGTCTAACTATGGCTACACCTTC. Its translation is CASSLQSNYGYTF.